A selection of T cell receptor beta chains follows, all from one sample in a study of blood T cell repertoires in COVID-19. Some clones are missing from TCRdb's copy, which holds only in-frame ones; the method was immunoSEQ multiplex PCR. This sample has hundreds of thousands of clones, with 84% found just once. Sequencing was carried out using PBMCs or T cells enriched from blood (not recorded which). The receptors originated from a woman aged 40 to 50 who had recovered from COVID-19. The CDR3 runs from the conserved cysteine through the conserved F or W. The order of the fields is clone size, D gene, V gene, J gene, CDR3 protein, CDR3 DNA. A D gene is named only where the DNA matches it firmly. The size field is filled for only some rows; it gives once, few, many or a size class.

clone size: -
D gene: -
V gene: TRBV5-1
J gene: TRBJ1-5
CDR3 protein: CASSLGYRDQPQHF
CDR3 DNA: TGCGCCAGCAGCTTGGGATACAGGGATCAGCCCCAGCATTTT

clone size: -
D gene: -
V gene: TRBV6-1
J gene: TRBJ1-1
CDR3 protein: CASSDRGLTEAFF
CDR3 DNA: TGTGCCAGCAGTGACAGGGGTTTGACTGAAGCTTTCTTT

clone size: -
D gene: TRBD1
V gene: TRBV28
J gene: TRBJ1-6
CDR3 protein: CASSLTPPGQGGSPLHF
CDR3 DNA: TGTGCCAGCAGTTTAACCCCACCGGGGCAGGGGGGCTCACCCCTCCACTTT

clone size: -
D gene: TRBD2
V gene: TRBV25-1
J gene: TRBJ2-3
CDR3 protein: CASSHRGTSGSRDTQYF
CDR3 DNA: TGTGCCAGCAGCCACAGGGGGACTAGCGGGAGTAGAGATACGCAGTATTTT

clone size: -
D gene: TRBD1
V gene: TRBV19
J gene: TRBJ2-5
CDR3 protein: CASSRTGHGETQYF
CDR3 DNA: TGTGCCAGTAGTAGGACAGGGCATGGAGAGACCCAGTACTTC

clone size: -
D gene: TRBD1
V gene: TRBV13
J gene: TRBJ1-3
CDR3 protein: CASSLEGQGGGNTIYF
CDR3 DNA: TGTGCCAGCAGCTTAGAGGGACAGGGAGGTGGAAACACCATATATTTT

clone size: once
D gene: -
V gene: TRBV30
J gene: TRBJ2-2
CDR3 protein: CAWSARAGAGELFF
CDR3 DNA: TGTGCCTGGAGTGCACGGGCAGGGGCCGGGGAGCTGTTTTTT

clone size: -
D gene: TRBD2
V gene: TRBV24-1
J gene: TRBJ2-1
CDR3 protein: CATSERPGLYNEQFF
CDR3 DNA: TGTGCCACCAGTGAGCGACCGGGACTATACAATGAGCAGTTCTTC

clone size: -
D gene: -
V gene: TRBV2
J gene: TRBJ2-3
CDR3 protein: CASSEARVQDTQYF
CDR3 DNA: TGTGCCAGCAGTGAAGCGCGGGTTCAGGATACGCAGTATTTT

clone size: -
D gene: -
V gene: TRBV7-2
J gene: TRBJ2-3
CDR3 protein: CASSLARNTDTQYF
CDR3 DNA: TGTGCCAGCAGCTTAGCCAGAAACACAGATACGCAGTATTTT

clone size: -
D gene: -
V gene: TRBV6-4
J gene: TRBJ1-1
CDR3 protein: CASSAPGGVFHTEAFF
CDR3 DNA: TGTGCCAGCAGTGCCCCGGGAGGGGTCTTCCACACTGAAGCTTTCTTT

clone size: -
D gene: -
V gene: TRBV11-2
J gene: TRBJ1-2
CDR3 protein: CASSEQWGDYGYTF
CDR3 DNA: TGTGCCAGCAGCGAACAGTGGGGGGACTATGGCTACACCTTC

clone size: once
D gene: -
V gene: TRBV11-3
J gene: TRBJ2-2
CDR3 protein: CASSLARLGELFF
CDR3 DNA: TGTGCCAGCAGCTTAGCTAGGCTCGGGGAGCTGTTTTTT

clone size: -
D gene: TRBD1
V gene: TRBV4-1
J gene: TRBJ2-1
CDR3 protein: CASSQRTGSDEQFF
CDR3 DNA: TGCGCCAGCAGCCAGAGGACAGGGTCGGATGAGCAGTTCTTC

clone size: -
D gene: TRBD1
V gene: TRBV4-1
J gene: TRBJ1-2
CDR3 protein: CASRAGRTGAFDYGYTF
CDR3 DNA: TGCGCCAGCCGTGCCGGCCGGACAGGGGCCTTCGACTATGGCTACACCTTC

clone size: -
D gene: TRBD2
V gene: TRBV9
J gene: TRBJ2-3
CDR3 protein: CASSFSSGSSTDTQYF
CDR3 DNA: TGTGCCAGCAGCTTTTCTAGCGGGAGTAGCACAGATACGCAGTATTTT

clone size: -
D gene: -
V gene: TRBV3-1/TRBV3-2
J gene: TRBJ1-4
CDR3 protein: CASSQRGQNEKLFF
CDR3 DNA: TGTGCCAGCAGCCAAAGAGGCCAGAATGAAAAACTGTTTTTT

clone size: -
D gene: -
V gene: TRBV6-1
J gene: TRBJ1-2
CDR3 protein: CASSESGDSYGYTF
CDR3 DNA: TGTGCCAGCAGTGAAAGTGGTGACAGCTATGGCTACACCTTC

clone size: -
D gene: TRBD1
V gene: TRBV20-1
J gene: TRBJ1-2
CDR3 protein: CSAGRDRGYTF
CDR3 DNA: TGCAGTGCTGGCCGGGACAGGGGCTACACCTTC

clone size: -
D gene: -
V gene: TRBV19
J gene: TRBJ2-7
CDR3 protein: CASSILQGAEQYF
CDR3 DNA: TGTGCCAGTAGTATACTACAGGGCGCCGAGCAGTACTTC

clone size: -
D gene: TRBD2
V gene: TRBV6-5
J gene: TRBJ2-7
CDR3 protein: CASSKRLAGPGEQYF
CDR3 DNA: TGTGCCAGCAGCAAACGGCTAGCGGGACCAGGCGAGCAGTACTTC

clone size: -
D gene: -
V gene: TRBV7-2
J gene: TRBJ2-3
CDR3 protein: CASSLSPGSTDTQYF
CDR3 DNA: TGTGCCAGCAGCTTAAGCCCAGGATCCACAGATACGCAGTATTTT